This T cell receptor (beta chain) was identified during a study of response to subunit inactivated influenza vaccine. Germline V gene sequence: CDR1 DFQATT, CDR2 SNEGSKA (reference sequence). The V and J ends lost 3 bases and 3 bases, in that order; junction bases with no gene match: 6. CDR3 length equals 15 residues. TCRdb reprocessed the RT-PCR reads with MiXCR, giving one entry per CDR3 protein. The sample lists 400,000 to 650,000 distinct CDR3 sequences, approximately 7.3% seen once, with roughly 13% in the top ten. Findings and caveats of the study: Each seasonal influenza vaccination recruits few new T cells, the authors suggested.

In the case of this clonotype: What it binds is not known.

The chain joins TRBV20-1 to TRBJ2-5; the match to TRBD2 covers 11 bases. The sample consisted of PBMCs from blood, taken about 23 months after vaccination. This receptor was obtained from a man aged 50 to 75 who received an inactivated influenza vaccine. The CDR3, as DNA: TGCAGTGCTAGGGTTAGCGGGAGGGCGGAAGAGACCCAGTACTTC. This codes for CSARVSGRAEETQYF.